One sample yielded the 22 T cell receptor beta chains listed below, sequenced in a study of cytomegalovirus exposure and HLA in healthy donors. PCR amplification relied on 60 Vbeta primers (plus 13 Jbeta primers). Some clones are missing from TCRdb's copy, which holds only in-frame ones; the method was immunoSEQ multiplex PCR. The repertoire holds roughly 150,000 clones, about 85% seen once, with 2% to 3% in the top ten. The sequencing input was PBMCs. These receptors all stem from a man aged 30-40 years in good health and CMV-seropositive.

This chain connects TRBV27 to TRBJ2-3; 7 bases are a match to TRBD2. CDR3 size: 18 residues. V shed 2 bases and J 0 bases; nucleotides not matched to a gene: 11. Germline V gene lookup returns CDR1 MNHEY and CDR2 SMNVEV (reference sequence). The CDR3 DNA is TGTGCCAGCAGTTTAGGGTCCGGCGCTAGCGGAAGCACAGATACGCAGTATTTT. Translating gives CASSLGSGASGSTDTQYF.

The chain's CDR3 is CASSPTGLGQFF. The CDR3 region has the DNA TGTGCCAGCAGTCCGACGGGTCTTGGGCAGTTCTTC. The chain employs TRBV6-1 and TRBJ2-1; D gene unclear. There are 12 residues in the CDR3. V lost 5 bases and J lost 12, with 14 bases in between. The germline gives CDR1 MNHNS, CDR2 SASEGT.

The chain employs TRBV6-4 and TRBJ2-7; TRBD1 matches at 9 bases. The CDR3 contains 13 residues. Per germline, CDR1 MRHNA and CDR2 SNTAGT. Trimming at V came to 4 bases and at J to 5 bases, leaving 3 bases not matched to a gene. CDR3 in amino acids: CASSVTGGDEQYF. The DNA of the CDR3 is TGTGCCAGCAGTGTAACAGGGGGCGACGAGCAGTACTTC.

V is TRBV5-1 and J is TRBJ1-2, with D unresolved. Trimming pared 3 bases from V and 3 bases from J, leaving 9 bases between. The CDR3 runs 13 residues. Germline V gene data show CDR1 as SGHRS and CDR2 as YFSETQ. CDR3 nucleotides: TGCGCCAGCAGCTCGGACTCGGACTATGGCTACACCTTC. This translates into CASSSDSDYGYTF.

The chain has TRBV9 and TRBJ2-1, with 9 bases matching TRBD2. Germline lookup yields CDR1 SGDLS and CDR2 YYNGEE. The junction had 9 bases not matched to a gene; V was cut back by 0 bases and J by 8 bases. The CDR3 sequence is 16 residues long. DNA for the CDR3: TGTGCCAGCAGCGTAGGGGGGACTAGCTTGAGCGATGAGCAGTTCTTC. It is translated as CASSVGGTSLSDEQFF.

This clone was seen once. The chain has TRBV18 and TRBJ2-3, with a weak D call TRBD2 (5 bases). Germline V gene sequence: CDR1 KGHSH, CDR2 LQKENI. The CDR3 extends over 14 amino acids. V shed 2 bases and J shed 6 bases, with 12 bases lying between them. The CDR3, as DNA: TGTGCCAGCTCACCAGAGAGGGTGGCGGATACGCAGTATTTT. Its translation is CASSPERVADTQYF.

The chain joins TRBV6-5 to TRBJ2-3; 7 bases line up with TRBD2. CDR1 MNHEY and CDR2 SVGAGI come from the germline V gene. This CDR3 has 14 amino acids. Unmatched junction bases numbered 3, after V lost 4 bases and J lost 2 bases. The CDR3 sequence: CASSLGGTTDTQYF. The CDR3 coding sequence is TGTGCCAGCAGTTTGGGGGGGACCACAGATACGCAGTATTTT.

The chain uses TRBV5-4 and TRBJ1-4; 8 bases fit TRBD1. The J segment lost 2 bases and the V segment lost 4 bases, leaving 1 base of the junction unmatched. The length of the CDR3 is 14 residues. The germline V gene encodes CDR1 SGHNT and CDR2 YYREEE (reference sequence). The CDR3 region is CASSRQGTNEKLFF. The CDR3, as DNA: TGTGCCAGCAGCCGACAGGGGACTAATGAAAAACTGTTTTTT. The full variable domain, in which reference TRBV5-4 and TRBJ1-4 provide the parts outside the CDR3, is ETGVTQSPTHLIKTRGQQVTLRCSSQSGHNTVSWYQQALGQGPQFIFQYYREEENGRGNFPPRFSGLQFPNYSSELNVNALELDDSALYLCASSRQGTNEKLFFGSGTQLSVL.

The chain combines TRBV21-1 with TRBJ2-7; the D call of TRBD2 is as the table states it, not checked on the DNA. TRBV21-1 corresponds to a pseudogene. CDR3 length: 15 amino acids. In DNA, the CDR3 is TGTGCCAGCAGCAAAGTTCTGCGGGAGTTCCACGAGCAGTACGTC. Translated: CASSKVLREFHEQYV.

This sequence joins TRBV7-2 and TRBJ1-2; 11 nucleotides line up with TRBD1. The CDR3 covers 14 residues. After removal of 5 bases from V and 7 bases from J, the junction contained 6 bases not matched to a gene. From germline, CDR1 is SGHTA and CDR2 FQGNSA. CDR3 sequence reads: CASSLGQGARGYTF. CDR3 sequence (DNA): TGTGCCAGCAGCCTCGGACAGGGGGCTCGTGGCTACACCTTC.

V usage is TRBV7-2 and J usage is TRBJ2-4; possibly TRBD1 for D (5 bases). The CDR3 totals 16 residues. The germline CDR1 and CDR2 sequences are SGHTA and FQGNSA. Trimming cost V 1 base and J 1 base, with 11 bases left between them. The CDR3 loop reads CASSLGQSRAKNIQYF. CDR3 DNA sequence: TGTGCCAGCAGCTTAGGACAGTCTCGGGCCAAAAACATTCAGTACTTC.

The chain couples TRBV7-2 to TRBJ1-1; 8 positions agree with TRBD1. The V gene end was trimmed by 2 bases and the J gene end by 8 bases; junction bases not matched to a gene: 4. Germline CDR1 is SGHTA and CDR2 is FQGNSA. The CDR3 is 13 residues long. Here the CDR3 DNA reads TGTGCCAGCAGCTTATCAGGGGGCCTGGAAGCTTTCTTT. Its protein is CASSLSGGLEAFF. The whole variable domain, filled in from reference TRBV7-2 and TRBJ1-1, reads GAGVSQSPSNKVTEKGKDVELRCDPISGHTALYWYRQSLGQGLEFLIYFQGNSAPDKSGLPSDRFSAERTGGSVSTLTIQRTQQEDSAVYLCASSLSGGLEAFFGQGTRLTVV.

The chain combines TRBV13 with TRBJ2-7, with TRBD2 identical over 10 bases. Germline-derived CDR1 and CDR2 are PRHDT and FYEKMQ (reference sequence). The CDR3 covers 13 residues. V lost 3 bases and J lost 6; bases outside the gene matches: 2. The DNA for the CDR3 is TGTGCCAGCAGCTTGGGACTAGCGTTCGAGCAGTACTTC. It translates to CASSLGLAFEQYF. The full variable domain, completed using reference TRBV13 and TRBJ2-7, is AAGVIQSPRHLIKEKRETATLKCYPIPRHDTVYWYQQGPGQDPQFLISFYEKMQSDKGSIPDRFSAQQFSDYHSELNMSSLELGDSALYFCASSLGLAFEQYFGPGTRLTVT.

The chain uses TRBV7-8 and TRBJ2-4, with a possible D match to TRBD1 (5 bases). Trimming shortened V by 4 bases and J by 8 bases, and 12 bases separated the two germline ends. CDR1 is SGHVS and CDR2 is FQNEAQ in the germline V gene. The CDR3 is 13 amino acids. For the CDR3, the DNA is TGTGCCAGCAGCTCCCCTCAGGGCCACATTCAGTACTTC. Protein product: CASSSPQGHIQYF. The complete variable domain, with remaining parts taken from reference TRBV7-8 and TRBJ2-4, reads GAGVSQSPRYKVAKRGQDVALRCDPISGHVSLFWYQQALGQGPEFLTYFQNEAQLDKSGLPSDRFFAERPEGSVSTLKIQRTQQEDSAVYLCASSSPQGHIQYFGAGTRLSVL.

The chain links TRBV2 to TRBJ1-5; D is possibly TRBD1 (6 bases). The V end was cut by 6 bases, the J end by 3 bases, with 12 bases between. The germline gives CDR1 SNHLY, CDR2 FYNNEI. This CDR3 comprises 14 residues. The CDR3, as DNA: TGTGCCAGCAGCGTACAGGGTACCAATCAGCCCCAGCATTTT. Its protein product is CASSVQGTNQPQHF. The whole variable domain, filled in from reference TRBV2 and TRBJ1-5, reads EPEVTQTPSHQVTQMGQEVILRCVPISNHLYFYWYRQILGQKVEFLVSFYNNEISEKSEIFDDQFSVERPDGSNFTLKIRSTKLEDSAMYFCASSVQGTNQPQHFGDGTRLSIL.

The rearrangement uses TRBV11-2 and TRBJ2-7, with a weak D call TRBD2 (5 bases). Germline CDR1 reads SGHAT; CDR2 reads FQNNGV. V was trimmed by 3 bases and J by 2 bases, leaving 17 bases between them. The CDR3 has 16 amino acids. The CDR3 nucleotides are TGTGCCAGCAGCTTTCCTCGTGGAGGACCAACCTACGAGCAGTACGTC. It codes for CASSFPRGGPTYEQYV.

The CDR3 nucleotides are TGTGCCAGCAGCTTGGTGCCCCAGGGGTACACTGAAGCTTTCTTT. Translation gives CASSLVPQGYTEAFF. The genes are TRBV5-5 and TRBJ1-1; tentative D call: TRBD1 (6 bases). Germline lookup yields CDR1 SGHKS and CDR2 YYEKEE (reference sequence). The germline V and J ends were trimmed by 0 bases and 3 bases, with 12 bases remaining between them. The CDR3 runs to 15 residues.

This clone was recorded a few times. The chain joins TRBV6-6 to TRBJ2-2, with D maybe TRBD2 (5 bases). There are 12 residues in the CDR3. Between the trimmed V and J ends, which lost 8 bases and 4 bases, there was a span of 8 bases. Germline V CDR1 and CDR2: MNHNY, SVGAGI (reference sequence). The CDR3 coding sequence is TGTGCCAGCGGGAGCGGCACCGGGGAGCTGTTTTTT. It specifies CASGSGTGELFF.

The chain is built from TRBV28 and TRBJ1-4; possible D gene TRBD1, 5 bases. Germline loops: CDR1 MDHEN, CDR2 SYDVKM. Trimming removed 2 bases from V and 0 bases from J, with 25 bases in between. This CDR3 contains 21 residues. The CDR3: CASSLDPPTVEFSATNEKLFF. Written as DNA, the CDR3 is TGTGCCAGCAGTTTAGATCCCCCGACAGTCGAATTCTCTGCAACTAATGAAAAACTGTTTTTT. Full variable domain (missing parts from reference TRBV28 and TRBJ1-4): DVKVTQSSRYLVKRTGEKVFLECVQDMDHENMFWYRQDPGLGLRLIYFSYDVKMKEKGDIPEGYSVSREKKERFSLILESASTNQTSMYLCASSLDPPTVEFSATNEKLFFGSGTQLSVL.

V is TRBV2 and J is TRBJ2-5; 9 positions match TRBD2. V trimming: 5 bases; J trimming: 5 bases; junction bases outside the gene matches: 6. This CDR3 is 14 amino acids long. Per germline, CDR1 SNHLY and CDR2 FYNNEI. CDR3 sequence reads: CASSLSGRGETQYF. DNA for the CDR3: TGTGCCAGCAGTCTTAGCGGGAGAGGGGAGACCCAGTACTTC.

This clone was seen only once. An end of the junction does not agree with germline; a read error may underlie this. Other DNA sequences in the sample encode the same CDR3. This chain links TRBV19 with TRBJ1-2; maybe TRBD1 (5 bases). This CDR3 has 13 residues. From germline, CDR1 is LNHDA and CDR2 SQIVND (reference sequence). The chain's CDR3 is CASSDRANYGYTF. The CDR3 nucleotides read TGCGCCAGTAGTGACAGAGCTAACTATGGCTACACCTTC. The full variable domain, completed using reference TRBV19 and TRBJ1-2, is DGGITQSPKYLFRKEGQNVTLSCEQNLNHDAMYWYRQDPGQGLRLIYYSQIVNDFQKGDIAEGYSVSREKKESFPLTVTSAQKNPTAFYLCASSDRANYGYTFGSGTRLTVV.

As regards this clone: A much larger clonotype is one base distant, so this may be a read error. V usage is TRBV4-2 and J usage is TRBJ2-3; D is possibly TRBD2 (5 bases). Germline CDR1 reads LGHNA; CDR2 reads YNFKEQ. The CDR3 sequence is 19 residues long. The V end lost 0 bases, the J end lost 0 bases, and 19 bases lay between the germline ends. The CDR3 spells CASSQDFRTLRGSTDTQYF. The DNA for the CDR3 is TGTGCCAGCAGCCAAGATTTTCGCACTCTCCGGGGAAGCACAGATACGCAGTATTTT.